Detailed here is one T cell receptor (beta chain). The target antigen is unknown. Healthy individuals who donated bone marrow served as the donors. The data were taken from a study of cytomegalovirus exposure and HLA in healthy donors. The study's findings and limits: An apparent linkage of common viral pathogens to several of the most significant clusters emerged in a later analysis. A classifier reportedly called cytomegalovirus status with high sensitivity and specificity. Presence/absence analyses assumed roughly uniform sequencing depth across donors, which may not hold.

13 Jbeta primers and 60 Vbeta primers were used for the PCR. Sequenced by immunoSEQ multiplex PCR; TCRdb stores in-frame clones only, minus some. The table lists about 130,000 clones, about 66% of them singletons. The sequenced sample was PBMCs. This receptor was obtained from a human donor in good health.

CDR3 residues: CASSLRGSGYTF. The CDR3 coding sequence is TGTGCCAGCAGCTTACGGGGGTCCGGCTACACCTTC. The chain joins TRBV7-9 to TRBJ1-2, with D tentatively TRBD1 (5 bases). V dropped 2 bases and J dropped 8 bases, with 9 bases sitting between them. The CDR3 has 12 residues. Germline V gene data show CDR1 as SEHNR and CDR2 as FQNEAQ (reference sequence).